These 17 T cell receptor beta chains were sequenced from one sample in a study of T cell clonotyping in hematopoietic cell transplantation. Only in-frame clones appear in the TCRdb table, and some are missing; sequencing was by immunoSEQ multiplex PCR. The sample lists some 45,000 clones; roughly four fifths were seen once. The time point here: recipient sample about 28 days before transplant, after cytoreduction. The sample consisted of peripheral blood mononuclear cells, taken before stem cell transplant. All receptors come from a man in his fifties or sixties with myelodysplastic syndrome. Some clones in this sample may be carry-over from other donors' samples.

The chain employs TRBV19 and TRBJ1-4; D is unresolved. There are 15 residues in the CDR3. Trimming removed 5 bases at V and 6 bases at J, with 16 bases between. The germline CDR1 and CDR2 sequences are LNHDA and SQIVND (reference sequence). Here the CDR3 DNA reads TGTGCCAGTAGTTTCCGACGGGGTCTTTATGAAAAACTGTTTTTT. Its translation: CASSFRRGLYEKLFF.

The rearrangement links TRBV30 to TRBJ2-5; weak D call: TRBD2 (6 bases). V lost 1 base to trimming and J lost 4 bases, with 16 bases between them. Per the germline V gene, CDR1 is GTSNPN and CDR2 is SVGIG (reference sequence). The CDR3 consists of 15 residues. Here the CDR3 reads CAWSEGVGEAETQYF. DNA for the CDR3: TGTGCCTGGAGTGAGGGAGTGGGGGAGGCAGAGACCCAGTACTTC.

A few counts support this clone. The V gene is TRBV7-9, the J gene TRBJ1-1, with TRBD1 as a possible D gene (5 bases). Per germline, CDR1 SEHNR and CDR2 FQNEAQ (reference sequence). V dropped 5 bases and J dropped 7 bases, with 11 bases sitting between them. The CDR3 length is 12 residues. The CDR3 here is CASSPGTNEAFF. Written as DNA, the CDR3 is TGTGCCAGCAGCCCCGGGACGAATGAAGCTTTCTTT.

V is TRBV25-1 and J is TRBJ1-2; D is uncertain. Trimming stripped 2 bases from V and 4 bases from J, with 17 bases between. CDR1 and CDR2 from the germline V gene are MGHDK and SYGVNS. The CDR3 consists of 16 residues. CDR3 DNA sequence: TGTGCCAGCAGTGAAGGAGGCACAGATCGAGGCTATGGCTACACCTTC. This encodes CASSEGGTDRGYGYTF.

The chain recombines TRBV11-2 with TRBJ1-5; no reliable D call. This CDR3 is built from 14 residues. V was clipped by 5 bases and J by 5 bases, with 13 bases between them. Germline V gene sequence: CDR1 SGHAT, CDR2 FQNNGV. In DNA, the CDR3 is TGTGCCAGCAGCCCTACGGGAGCCCATCAGCCCCAGCATTTT. Protein product: CASSPTGAHQPQHF. Together with reference TRBV11-2 and TRBJ1-5, the CDR3 gives the full variable domain: EAGVAQSPRYKIIEKRQSVAFWCNPISGHATLYWYQQILGQGPKLLIQFQNNGVVDDSQLPKDRFSAERLKGVDSTLKIQPAKLEDSAVYLCASSPTGAHQPQHFGDGTRLSIL.

The chain employs TRBV9 and TRBJ1-1; no clear D. Germline CDR1 and CDR2: SGDLS and YYNGEE. This CDR3 has 12 amino acids. The V end was cut by 0 bases, the J end by 5 bases, with 5 bases between. CDR3: CASSVEETEAFF. The CDR3 bases are TGTGCCAGCAGCGTAGAGGAAACTGAAGCTTTCTTT.

The V and J genes are TRBV29-1 and TRBJ2-3, with D possibly being TRBD2 (6 bases). The germline V and J ends were trimmed by 3 bases and 1 base, with 8 bases remaining between them. The CDR3 has 13 residues. Looked up from germline, CDR1 is SQVTM and CDR2 is ANQGSEA. CDR3 in DNA: TGCAGCGTTGAGCCGGGGGGCACAGATACGCAGTATTTT. This codes for CSVEPGGTDTQYF.

As concerns this clone: Germline and junction disagree at one end, which may indicate a read error. The chain links TRBV7-2 to TRBJ1-3; D not resolved. The CDR3 has 17 amino acids. CDR1 and CDR2 from the germline V gene are SGHTA and FQGNSA. CDR3 amino acids: CASSQDATPSSGNTIYF. DNA of the CDR3: TGCGCCAGCAGCCAAGATGCGACACCAAGCTCTGGAAACACCATATATTTT.

The CDR3 here is CASSLEEGANEKLFF. CDR3 in DNA: TGTGCCAGCAGCTTGGAAGAGGGGGCGAATGAAAAACTGTTTTTT. The gene calls are TRBV5-4 and TRBJ1-4; 7 bases align to TRBD1. V was clipped by 0 bases and J by 5 bases; unmatched bases: 4. The CDR3 length is 15 residues. Germline V lookup: CDR1 SGHNT, CDR2 YYREEE (reference sequence).

The J gene is TRBJ2-2, the V gene TRBV7-8; D unclear. The CDR3 runs 16 residues. Germline V gene lookup returns CDR1 SGHVS and CDR2 FQNEAQ. V gave up 3 bases and J gave up 3 bases, with 14 bases separating them. The CDR3 DNA sequence: TGTGCCAGCAGCTTTGTGTTAGGGTGGGACACCGGGGAGCTGTTTTTT. It specifies CASSFVLGWDTGELFF. The entire variable domain, with the rest obtained from reference TRBV7-8 and TRBJ2-2, is as follows: GAGVSQSPRYKVAKRGQDVALRCDPISGHVSLFWYQQALGQGPEFLTYFQNEAQLDKSGLPSDRFFAERPEGSVSTLKIQRTQQEDSAVYLCASSFVLGWDTGELFFGEGSRLTVL.

The chain employs TRBV19 and TRBJ1-2; 8 nucleotides line up with TRBD1. The V segment lost 3 bases and the J segment 5 bases; nucleotides outside the gene matches: 14. The germline V gene encodes CDR1 LNHDA and CDR2 SQIVND (reference sequence). CDR3 length: 17 residues. The CDR3 protein is CASSIAFLQGAGYGYTF. In DNA form, the CDR3 reads TGTGCCAGTAGTATTGCGTTTCTTCAGGGGGCGGGATATGGCTACACCTTC.

The chain links TRBV28 to TRBJ1-2; maybe TRBD1 (5 bases). CDR1 and CDR2 (germline): MDHEN, SYDVKM. This CDR3 spans 15 amino acids. V was pared by 7 bases and J by 4 bases, with 19 bases between. The CDR3, as DNA: TGTGCCAGCACTCAGAACCCGGGGCCGACCTATGGCTACACCTTC. Translating it yields CASTQNPGPTYGYTF.

The chain links TRBV11-2 to TRBJ2-5, with D hard to call. V lost 1 base and J 2 bases, leaving 11 bases between the germline ends. CDR3 length equals 15 residues. CDR1 and CDR2 from the germline V gene are SGHAT and FQNNGV. This CDR3 reads CASSLGVSLQETQYF. Written as DNA, the CDR3 is TGTGCCAGCAGCTTAGGTGTTAGCTTACAAGAGACCCAGTACTTC. Using reference TRBV11-2 and TRBJ2-5 for the parts outside the CDR3, the full variable domain is EAGVAQSPRYKIIEKRQSVAFWCNPISGHATLYWYQQILGQGPKLLIQFQNNGVVDDSQLPKDRFSAERLKGVDSTLKIQPAKLEDSAVYLCASSLGVSLQETQYFGPGTRLLVL.

The V and J genes are TRBV5-1 and TRBJ2-1; TRBD2 is a possible D gene (6 bases). V lost 4 bases and J lost 7, with 9 bases in between. The CDR3 is 12 residues long. Germline CDR1 reads SGHRS; CDR2 reads YFSETQ. The CDR3 DNA follows: TGCGCCAGCAGCCATGGGGGGAATGAGCAGTTCTTC. This codes for CASSHGGNEQFF.

This rearrangement joins TRBV20-1 to TRBJ2-5; possible D gene TRBD1, 5 bases. The CDR3 consists of 11 residues. V gave up 1 base and J gave up 11 bases, with 11 bases separating them. Per the germline V gene, CDR1 is DFQATT and CDR2 is SNEGSKA (reference sequence). CDR3 sequence: CSARGVRTQYF. The CDR3 coding sequence is TGCAGTGCTAGAGGGGTACGGACACAGTACTTC.

This rearrangement joins TRBV7-9 to TRBJ2-7; 9 bases fit TRBD1. The germline V gene has CDR1 SEHNR and CDR2 FQNEAQ (reference sequence). The CDR3 has 15 residues. The trim removed 4 bases at V and 4 bases at J, leaving 8 bases unmatched. The CDR3 bases are TGTGCCAGCAGCTCGGCGACAGGGGGTAAATACGAGCAGTACTTC. It translates to CASSSATGGKYEQYF.

This clone was recorded a few times. The chain has TRBV6-1 and TRBJ2-4; weak D call: TRBD2 (5 bases). Trimming removed 7 bases at V and 14 bases at J, with 24 bases between. The germline gives CDR1 MNHNS, CDR2 SASEGT. The CDR3 runs to 14 residues. The CDR3 here is CASMPSAGLTLKYF. The CDR3 DNA sequence: TGTGCCAGCATGCCATCGGCGGGTTTGACATTGAAGTACTTC.